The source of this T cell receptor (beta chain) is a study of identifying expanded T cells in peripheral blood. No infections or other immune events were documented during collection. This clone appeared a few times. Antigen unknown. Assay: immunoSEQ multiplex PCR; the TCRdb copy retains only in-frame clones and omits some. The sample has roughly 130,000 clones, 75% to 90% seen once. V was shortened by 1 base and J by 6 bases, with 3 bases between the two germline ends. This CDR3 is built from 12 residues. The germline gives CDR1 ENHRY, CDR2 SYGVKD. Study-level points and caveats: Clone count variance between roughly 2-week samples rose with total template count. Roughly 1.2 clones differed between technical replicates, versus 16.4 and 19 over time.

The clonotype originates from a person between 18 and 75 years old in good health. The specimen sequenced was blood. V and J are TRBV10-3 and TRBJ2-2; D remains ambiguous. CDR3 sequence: CAISEYAGELFF. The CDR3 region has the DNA TGTGCCATCAGTGAGTACGCCGGGGAGCTGTTTTTT.